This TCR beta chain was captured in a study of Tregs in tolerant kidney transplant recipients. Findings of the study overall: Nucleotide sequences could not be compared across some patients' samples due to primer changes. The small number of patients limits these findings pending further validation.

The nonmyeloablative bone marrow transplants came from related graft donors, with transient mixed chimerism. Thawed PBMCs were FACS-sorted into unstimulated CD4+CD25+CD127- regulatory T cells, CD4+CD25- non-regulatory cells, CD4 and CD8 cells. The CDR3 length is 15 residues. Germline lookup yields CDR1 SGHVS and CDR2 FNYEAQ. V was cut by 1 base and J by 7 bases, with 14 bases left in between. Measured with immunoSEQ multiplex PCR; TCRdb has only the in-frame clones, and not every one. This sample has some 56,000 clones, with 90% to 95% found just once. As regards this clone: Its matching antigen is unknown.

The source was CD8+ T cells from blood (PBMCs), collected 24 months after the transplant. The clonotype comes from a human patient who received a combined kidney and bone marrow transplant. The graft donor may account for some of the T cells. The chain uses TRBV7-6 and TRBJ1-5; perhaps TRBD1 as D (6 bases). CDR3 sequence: CASSLGSSGDQPQHF. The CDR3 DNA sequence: TGTGCCAGCAGCTTAGGGTCGTCAGGGGACCAGCCCCAGCATTTT.